The next 15 T cell receptor beta chains were all read from a single sample in a study of monozygotic twins with inflammatory bowel disease (dated 2019 in TCRdb). The library was made by 5' RACE. The listed sequencing device is Illumina HiSeq 2500. Through TCRdb reprocessing, the reads give one entry per CDR3 protein sequence; DNA is omitted. The table for this sample shows tens of thousands of distinct CDR3 sequences. The ten top clones hold around 7.2% of the sample. Material: blood. The receptors here all came from a human donor with ulcerative colitis or Crohn's disease, or a healthy co-twin of an affected twin (not recorded which).

This rearrangement joins TRBV27 to TRBJ1-1; TCRdb proposes TRBD1, but this gene call is untestable without DNA. This CDR3 is built from 15 residues. The germline V gene encodes CDR1 MNHEY and CDR2 SMNVEV (reference sequence). CDR3 in amino acids: CASSRGQAANTEAFF.

This rearrangement joins TRBV20-1 to TRBJ1-3; with no DNA, the TCRdb D assignment of TRBD1 cannot be verified. Germline CDR1 reads DFQATT; CDR2 reads SNEGSKA (reference sequence). CDR3 length equals 14 residues. The CDR3 sequence is CSALDRNSGNTIYF.

V is TRBV20-1 and J is TRBJ1-6. CDR3 length equals 13 residues. Germline CDR1 DFQATT, CDR2 SNEGSKA (reference sequence). This CDR3 reads CSVLGSTNSPLHF.

The J gene is TRBJ2-1, the V gene TRBV29-1. The CDR3 runs 13 residues. Germline V lookup: CDR1 SQVTM, CDR2 ANQGSEA. The CDR3 spells CSVDIMSYNEQFF.

The J gene is TRBJ2-4, the V gene TRBV5-6; TCRdb's D call of TRBD1 is untestable without DNA. Per the germline V gene, CDR1 is SGHDT and CDR2 is YYEEEE. The CDR3 contains 16 residues. Here the CDR3 reads CASSGITRDSKNMQYF.

The V call is TRBV18, the J call TRBJ1-1. Germline V gene sequence: CDR1 KGHSH, CDR2 LQKENI. The CDR3 length is 14 residues. The CDR3 region is CASSPGQKNTEAFF.

The chain employs TRBV20-1 and TRBJ2-1. Germline lookup yields CDR1 DFQATT and CDR2 SNEGSKA (reference sequence). This CDR3 contains 16 residues. The CDR3 sequence: CSVRDQGSSSYNEQFF.

The V gene is TRBV5-1, the J gene TRBJ2-7. This CDR3 region has 13 residues. From germline, CDR1 is SGHRS and CDR2 YFSETQ. The CDR3 protein is CASSLAESYEQYF.

This chain connects TRBV5-1 to TRBJ2-7; TCRdb calls TRBD1, which cannot be checked without DNA. In germline, CDR1 is SGHRS, CDR2 YFSETQ. This CDR3 contains 12 residues. CDR3: CASSFSGVEQYF.

The rearrangement joins TRBV29-1 to TRBJ2-3; the D call from TCRdb, TRBD1, cannot be confirmed without DNA. CDR1 is SQVTM, CDR2 ANQGSEA, per germline. The CDR3 covers 15 residues. The CDR3 loop is CSVEPRDRTTDTQYF.

The CDR3 sequence is CSAKRDGVNTEAFF. The chain combines TRBV20-1 with TRBJ1-1; TCRdb reports TRBD1, a call that lacks DNA to check it against. This CDR3 region has 14 residues. Germline CDR1 and CDR2: DFQATT and SNEGSKA (reference sequence).

The chain combines TRBV5-6 with TRBJ1-6; checking the TCRdb D call of TRBD1 is not possible without DNA. Germline CDR1 SGHDT, CDR2 YYEEEE. This CDR3 spans 14 amino acids. CDR3 loop: CASSGDRGNSPLHF. Based on the CDR3 plus reference TRBV5-6 and TRBJ1-6, the full variable domain is DAGVTQSPTHLIKTRGQQVTLRCSPKSGHDTVSWYQQALGQGPQFIFQYYEEEERQRGNFPDRFSGHQFPNYSSELNVNALLLGDSALYLCASSGDRGNSPLHFGNGTRLTVT.

V and J are TRBV18 and TRBJ2-1. CDR3 size: 13 residues. Germline-derived CDR1 and CDR2 are KGHSH and LQKENI. CDR3 sequence reads: CASSSGVSNEQFF.

V is TRBV18 and J is TRBJ2-5; there is no DNA to check the TCRdb D call of TRBD2. This CDR3 comprises 16 residues. Germline V gives CDR1 KGHSH, CDR2 LQKENI. CDR3: CASSRTGTSMRETQYF.

V gene TRBV29-1 combines with J gene TRBJ2-7. The V gene's germline CDR1 is SQVTM and CDR2 ANQGSEA. The CDR3 loop spans 16 amino acids. The CDR3 here is CSVEDPSVRPDYEQYF.